The clone carrying this TCR beta chain was observed a handful of times. The sample comes from a study of OX40 agonist ivuxolimab in advanced cancers. The V gene lost 5 bases and the J gene lost 7 bases, with 11 bases spanning the gap. The CDR3 contains 12 residues. Germline CDR1 and CDR2: MDHEN and SYDVKM. Measured with immunoSEQ multiplex PCR; TCRdb has only the in-frame clones, and not every one. In the table there are roughly 74,000 clones, around 87% of which are singletons. Source: CD4+ or CD8+ T cells sorted from blood, taken in a trial of the OX40 agonist ivuxolimab. The chain recombines TRBV28 with TRBJ1-1, with D unclear. The TCR comes from an adult with an advanced solid tumor such as melanoma, head and neck, liver or kidney cancer. The CDR3 nucleotides read TGTGCCAGCAGTCTTATACTGGATGAAGCTTTCTTT. Encoded protein: CASSLILDEAFF.